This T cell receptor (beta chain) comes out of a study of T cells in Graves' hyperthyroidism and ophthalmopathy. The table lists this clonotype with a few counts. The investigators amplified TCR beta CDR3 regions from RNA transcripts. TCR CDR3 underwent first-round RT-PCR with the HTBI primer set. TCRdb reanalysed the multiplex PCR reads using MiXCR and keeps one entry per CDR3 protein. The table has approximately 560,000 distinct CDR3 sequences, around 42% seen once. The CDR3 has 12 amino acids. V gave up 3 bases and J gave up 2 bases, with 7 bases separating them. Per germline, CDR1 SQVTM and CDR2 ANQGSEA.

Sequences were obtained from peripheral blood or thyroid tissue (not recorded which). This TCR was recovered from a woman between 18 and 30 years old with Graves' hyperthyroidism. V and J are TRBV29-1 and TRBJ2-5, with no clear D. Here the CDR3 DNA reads TGCAGCGTTGATCCTAGTCAAGAGACCCAGTACTTC. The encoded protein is CSVDPSQETQYF.